This T cell receptor beta chain was captured in a study of radiotherapy plus CTLA-4 blockade in lung cancer. About the research overall: In roughly 19% of patients, objective responses were seen; 25% to 40% had disease control. Overall study findings and caveats: Radiotherapy was combined with ipilimumab, and tumor-derived TCR clones then expanded in blood.

The repertoire was sequenced with immunoSEQ multiplex PCR; TCRdb's copy has only in-frame clones and lacks some. The sample consists of around 70,000 clones, under 85% of them appearing once. Losses at the gene ends were 7 bases for V and 0 bases for J; bases not matched to a gene: 14. There are 18 residues in the CDR3. Germline V gives CDR1 ENHRY, CDR2 SYGVKD. Regarding this clone: The target antigen is unknown.

This chain joins TRBV10-3 and TRBJ2-3; 9 bases are shared with TRBD2. The clonotype originates from a human donor with non-small cell lung cancer who had a partial response to radiotherapy plus ipilimumab. The sequencing used peripheral blood, collected from a patient treated with radiotherapy plus ipilimumab. In DNA, the CDR3 is TGTGCCATCATGGTATTAGCGGGAGAACGGGCGAGCACAGATACGCAGTATTTT. Its protein is CAIMVLAGERASTDTQYF.